This is a list of T cell receptor beta chains from one sample in a study of T cell repertoires in cytomegalovirus infection. MiXCR, applied by TCRdb to the reads, yields one record per CDR3 protein. The sample has 300,000 to 400,000 distinct CDR3 sequences, approximately 32% seen once. Antigen specificity for these receptors is unknown. Sequences were derived from cultured PBMCs, sampled from culture after CMV antigen stimulation. These receptors were obtained from a human donor in good health (CMV status not recorded). Some clones in this sample may be carry-over from other donors' samples. The CDR3 runs from the conserved cysteine through the conserved F or W. The D gene is left open where the match is weak. Rows may omit the clone size; those that give it use once, few, many or a size class.

CDR3 DNA,CDR3 protein,V gene,clone size,CDR3 length,J gene,D gene
TGTGCCAGCAGTTTCGGGGAGGGTGGAAACTATGGCTACACCTTC,CASSFGEGGNYGYTF,TRBV7-9,.,15,TRBJ1-2,.
TGTGCCAGCAGCCTCCGAGACAGGGGATTTGTGAACACTGAAGCTTTCTTT,CASSLRDRGFVNTEAFF,TRBV7-6,few,17,TRBJ1-1,TRBD1
TGTGCCAGCAGCTTACTAGCGGGGGTGGGGACCCAGTACTTC,CASSLLAGVGTQYF,TRBV5-5,.,14,TRBJ2-5,TRBD2
TGTGCCAGCAGCCCAGGGGTCCTTGAAGTCTACACCTTC,CASSPGVLEVYTF,TRBV7-2,.,13,TRBJ1-2,.
TGTGCCAGCGGAGGGACTGTTTCCTACGAGCAGTACTTC,CASGGTVSYEQYF,TRBV6-5,few,13,TRBJ2-7,.
TGTGCCAGCAGCTTGGGGGCTAGCGGGGGGACCACAGATACGCAGTATTTT,CASSLGASGGTTDTQYF,TRBV5-5,many,17,TRBJ2-3,TRBD2
TGTGCCAGCAGTGAAGGCAGAGGCGGTCAGCCCCAGCATTTT,CASSEGRGGQPQHF,TRBV6-1,.,14,TRBJ1-5,.
TGTGCCAGCTCACCGGCCAGGGATCAGCCCCAGCATTTT,CASSPARDQPQHF,TRBV18,.,13,TRBJ1-5,.
TGTGCCAGCAGTGAAGGGAGGGGCTATGGCTACACCTTC,CASSEGRGYGYTF,TRBV2,once,13,TRBJ1-2,.
TGTGCCAGCAGTTTAAGGAACTTTGGGCCCCAGCATTTT,CASSLRNFGPQHF,TRBV12-3/TRBV12-4,.,13,TRBJ1-5,.
TGTGCCAGCAGTTTGCAGGTGCCTGTGGACACTGAAGCTTTCTTT,CASSLQVPVDTEAFF,TRBV6-8,.,15,TRBJ1-1,.
TGTGCCAGCAGCCCCGGGACGGGCGACTACGAGCAGTACTTC,CASSPGTGDYEQYF,TRBV7-8,many,14,TRBJ2-7,.
TGTGCCAGCAGCTTGGGGTCCCGGGACAGGGGCTACGAGCAGTACTTC,CASSLGSRDRGYEQYF,TRBV5-6,.,16,TRBJ2-7,TRBD1
TGTGCCACCAATTCAGGGAGGGGTCAGCCCCAGCATTTT,CATNSGRGQPQHF,TRBV24-1,.,13,TRBJ1-5,.
TGTGCCAGCAGCGCTACAGGATCAGGCTATGGCTACACCTTC,CASSATGSGYGYTF,TRBV6-1,few,14,TRBJ1-2,.
TGTGCCAGCAGCTCCATATCCGGGAGCACAGATACGCAGTATTTT,CASSSISGSTDTQYF,TRBV7-1,few,15,TRBJ2-3,.
TGCGCCAGCAGCTATGACAGGGGGACAGATACGCAGTATTTT,CASSYDRGTDTQYF,TRBV5-1,many,14,TRBJ2-3,TRBD1
TGTGCCAGCTCTCCCCTTTTCGCAGGGGAGAACTATGGCTACACCTTC,CASSPLFAGENYGYTF,TRBV6-6,once,16,TRBJ1-2,.
TGCAGTGCTAGAGGGGACTTATCCTACGAGCAGTACTTC,CSARGDLSYEQYF,TRBV20-1,few,13,TRBJ2-7,.
TGCAGTGCTAGAGGTCATCCTAACACCCATACGCAGTATTTT,CSARGHPNTHTQYF,TRBV20-1,.,14,TRBJ2-3,.